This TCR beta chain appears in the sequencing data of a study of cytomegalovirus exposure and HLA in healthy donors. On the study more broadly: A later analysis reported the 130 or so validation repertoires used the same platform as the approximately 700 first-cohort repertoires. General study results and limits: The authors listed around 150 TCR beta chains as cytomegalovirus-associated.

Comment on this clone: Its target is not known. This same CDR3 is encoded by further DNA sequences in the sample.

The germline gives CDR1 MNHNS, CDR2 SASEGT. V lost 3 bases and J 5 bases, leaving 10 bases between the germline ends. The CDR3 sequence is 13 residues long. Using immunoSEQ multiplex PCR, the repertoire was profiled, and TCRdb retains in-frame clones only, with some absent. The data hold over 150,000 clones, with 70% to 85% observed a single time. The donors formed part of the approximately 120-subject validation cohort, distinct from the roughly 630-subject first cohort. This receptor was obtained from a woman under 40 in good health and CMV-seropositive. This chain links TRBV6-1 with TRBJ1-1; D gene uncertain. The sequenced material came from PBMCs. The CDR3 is CASSEVAGTEAFF. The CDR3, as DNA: TGTGCCAGCAGTGAGGTGGCGGGAACTGAAGCTTTCTTT.